This T cell receptor beta chain comes out of a study of blood T cell repertoires in COVID-19. Study overall: Spain, Italy and the United States supplied samples that represented acute and convalescent COVID-19. PBMCs, B-cell-depleted T cells, or T cells were the source of the cDNA or gDNA that made up the material.

Germline V gene sequence: CDR1 LNHDA, CDR2 SQIVND (reference sequence). V lost 5 bases to trimming and J lost 2 bases, with 19 bases between them. The CDR3 length is 16 residues. In the original analysis: It was from reference gene primer amplification that nucleated cell counts were estimated. Clones were read by immunoSEQ multiplex PCR, and TCRdb kept only the in-frame ones, dropping some. Clonal size and the V and J genes are those of that table, whereas D and trimming came from the DNA. The table includes under 50,000 clones, approximately 70% detected once. The specimen sequenced was peripheral blood. This TCR derives from a man of 80 years or more with acute or convalescent COVID-19. The V gene is TRBV19, the J gene TRBJ2-7, with D possibly matching TRBD2 (6 bases). CDR3: CASSAPGLLGAYEQYF. For the CDR3, the DNA is TGTGCCAGTAGTGCACCGGGACTGCTAGGGGCCTACGAGCAGTACTTC.